What follows are 3 T cell receptor beta chains derived from one specimen sequenced in a study of Ad26.COV2.S vaccination and SARS-CoV-2 variants. TCRdb keeps only in-frame clones here, not all; method: immunoSEQ multiplex PCR. The sample lists hundreds of thousands of clones, around 92% occurring once. The material sequenced was peripheral blood, taken after recovery from COVID-19. Source of these receptors: a human donor who had recovered from COVID-19.

The rearrangement links TRBV10-3 to TRBJ2-5, with 12 positions matching TRBD2. The germline gives CDR1 ENHRY, CDR2 SYGVKD. The CDR3 sequence is 16 residues long. The J segment lost 2 bases and the V segment lost 4 bases, leaving 5 bases of the junction unmatched. Here the CDR3 DNA reads TGTGCCATCAGTGGGCCTCTAGCGGGGGGGCAAGAGACCCAGTACTTC. Translation: CAISGPLAGGQETQYF.

This chain joins TRBV9 and TRBJ2-5, with 11 bases that match TRBD2. There are 15 residues in the CDR3. The J segment lost 7 bases and the V segment lost 0 bases, leaving 5 bases of the junction unmatched. Germline loops: CDR1 SGDLS, CDR2 YYNGEE. CDR3 nucleotide sequence: TGTGCCAGCAGCGTAGATGGACTAGCGGGTAGGACCCAGTACTTC. Translating gives CASSVDGLAGRTQYF.

V and J are TRBV19 and TRBJ1-1; D remains unclear. V lost 5 bases to trimming and J lost 1 base, with 8 bases between them. This CDR3 spans 13 amino acids. Germline CDR1 reads LNHDA; CDR2 reads SQIVND (reference sequence). This chain's CDR3 is CASSPRPNTEAFF. In DNA form, the CDR3 reads TGTGCCAGTAGTCCCCGACCGAACACTGAAGCTTTCTTT.